The 9 T cell receptor beta chains in this list originate from one sample, sequenced in a study of cytomegalovirus exposure and HLA in healthy donors. A multiplex PCR was run with 60 Vbeta primers and 13 Jbeta primers. Clones were read by immunoSEQ multiplex PCR, and TCRdb kept only the in-frame ones, dropping some. The data show roughly 120,000 clones, with 60% to 70% seen just once and more than 8% held by the top ten. Input material: PBMCs. These TCRs come from a woman in her forties in good health and CMV-seropositive.

This clone has more than one count but fewer than ten. The chain combines TRBV5-6 with TRBJ1-2; D is uncertain. The CDR3 length is 16 residues. V dropped 4 bases and J dropped 5 bases, with 21 bases sitting between them. Germline V gene sequence: CDR1 SGHDT, CDR2 YYEEEE. The chain's CDR3 is CASSRRVGRESYGYTF. CDR3 DNA sequence: TGTGCCAGCAGCCGGCGGGTCGGCCGGGAGTCGTATGGCTACACCTTC. The full variable domain, completed using reference TRBV5-6 and TRBJ1-2, is DAGVTQSPTHLIKTRGQQVTLRCSPKSGHDTVSWYQQALGQGPQFIFQYYEEEERQRGNFPDRFSGHQFPNYSSELNVNALLLGDSALYLCASSRRVGRESYGYTFGSGTRLTVV.

The chain couples TRBV5-4 to TRBJ2-3; D may be TRBD1 (5 bases). The CDR3 extends over 15 amino acids. Trimming removed 1 base from V and 6 bases from J, with 15 bases in between. Germline assignment: CDR1 SGHNT and CDR2 YYREEE (reference sequence). In DNA, the CDR3 is TGTGCCAGCAGCTTGATAACACAGGAACCCGATACGCAGTATTTT. Translated: CASSLITQEPDTQYF.

The rearrangement links TRBV9 to TRBJ2-7; 11 positions agree with TRBD1. The germline CDR1 and CDR2 sequences are SGDLS and YYNGEE. The junction had 5 bases not matched to a gene; V was cut back by 2 bases and J by 4 bases. The CDR3 loop spans 15 amino acids. The CDR3 region has the DNA TGTGCCAGCAGCGTCGGGACAGGGGGGGTTTACGAGCAGTACTTC. Translating gives CASSVGTGGVYEQYF.

The genes are TRBV28 and TRBJ1-1; D call uncertain. In germline, CDR1 is MDHEN, CDR2 SYDVKM. This CDR3 region has 16 residues. Trimming shortened V by 8 bases and J by 0 bases, and 19 bases separated the two germline ends. The CDR3 coding sequence is TGTGCCAGCGGCGGCGCTATTGGCGTTCTGAACACTGAAGCTTTCTTT. Its protein is CASGGAIGVLNTEAFF.

The chain is built from TRBV6-1 and TRBJ2-1, with a weak D call TRBD2 (5 bases). V lost 6 bases and J 5 bases, leaving 11 bases between the germline ends. This CDR3 has 13 residues. Germline values: CDR1 MNHNS, CDR2 SASEGT. Here the CDR3 DNA reads TGTGCCAGCAGCGCTTCCGGGGACAATGAGCAGTTCTTC. Its translation: CASSASGDNEQFF.

The gene calls are TRBV4-1 and TRBJ2-5; TRBD2 aligns across 10 bases. The J call may be in error: the DNA end matches TRBJ2-7 better. CDR3 length: 16 amino acids. Germline V CDR1 and CDR2: MGHRA, YSYEKL. The CDR3 is CASSQVFLAGAGEQYF. The CDR3 DNA reads TGCGCCAGCAGCCAAGTCTTCCTAGCGGGAGCTGGCGAGCAGTACTTC.

The chain joins TRBV7-2 to TRBJ2-2; maybe TRBD1 (6 bases). Germline V CDR1 and CDR2: SGHTA, FQGNSA. This CDR3 comprises 14 residues. Trimming stripped 5 bases from V and 3 bases from J, with 10 bases between. CDR3 sequence (DNA): TGTGCCAGCAGCCGAGGACAGTACACCGGGGAGCTGTTTTTT. It encodes CASSRGQYTGELFF.

The rearrangement uses TRBV10-2 and TRBJ1-1; TRBD1 matches at 10 bases. Germline-derived CDR1 and CDR2 are WSHSY and SAAADI. The junction had 11 bases not matched to a gene; V was cut back by 6 bases and J by 10 bases. The CDR3 has 14 residues. The CDR3 loop is CASSADRGTRGAFF. CDR3 in DNA: TGCGCCAGCAGCGCGGACAGGGGGACCCGAGGAGCTTTCTTT.

This chain links TRBV11-3 with TRBJ2-7; TRBD1 is a possible D gene (6 bases). CDR3 size: 13 residues. Germline assignment: CDR1 SGHNT and CDR2 YENEEA. Trimming left V 0 bases short and J 5 bases short, with 8 bases between. The CDR3 loop is CASSLEGGHEQYF. In DNA, the CDR3 is TGTGCCAGCAGCTTAGAAGGGGGTCACGAGCAGTACTTC.